A single sample gave rise to the 26 T cell receptor beta chains below, sequenced in a study of OX40 agonist ivuxolimab in advanced cancers. Assay: immunoSEQ multiplex PCR; the TCRdb copy retains only in-frame clones and omits some. The sample lists 77,000 or so clones, approximately 85% seen once, with roughly 2.2% in the top ten. Sequenced material: CD4+ or CD8+ T cells sorted from blood, taken in a trial of the OX40 agonist ivuxolimab. The origin of the receptors is an adult with an advanced solid tumor such as melanoma, head and neck, liver or kidney cancer.

The chain carries TRBV18 and TRBJ1-1; 7 nucleotides match TRBD1. V shed 1 base, J shed 4 bases, and the junction held 15 bases outside the gene matches. Per germline, CDR1 KGHSH and CDR2 LQKENI. This CDR3 region has 18 residues. The CDR3: CASSPLTGLGSVTTEAFF. The CDR3 region has the DNA TGTGCCAGCTCACCACTGACAGGGTTAGGATCGGTAACCACTGAAGCTTTCTTT.

This chain uses TRBV6-5 with TRBJ2-7; the match to TRBD1 covers 7 bases. Per the germline V gene, CDR1 is MNHEY and CDR2 is SVGAGI. The junction had 5 bases not matched to a gene; V was cut back by 5 bases and J by 4 bases. This CDR3 comprises 13 residues. The DNA of the CDR3 is TGTGCCAGCAGTGGGGGACAGAGGTACGAGCAGTACTTC. Its protein product is CASSGGQRYEQYF.

This chain links TRBV27 with TRBJ2-2; D call uncertain. V was trimmed by 2 bases and J by 6 bases, leaving 7 bases between them. The germline CDR1 and CDR2 sequences are MNHEY and SMNVEV (reference sequence). The CDR3 is made up of 13 amino acids. The CDR3 is CASSLRRSGELFF. The CDR3 nucleotides read TGTGCCAGCAGTTTACGGCGTTCCGGGGAGCTGTTTTTT.

This clone showed up just once. The chain employs TRBV9 and TRBJ2-2; 11 bases line up with TRBD1. Unmatched junction bases numbered 6, after V lost 0 bases and J lost 5 bases. From germline, CDR1 is SGDLS and CDR2 YYNGEE. This CDR3 region has 17 residues. The CDR3 DNA is TGTGCCAGCAGCGTAGGGTCTGGGGACAGGGGGACCGGGGAGCTGTTTTTT. It encodes CASSVGSGDRGTGELFF.

This clone is a singleton in its sample. The chain couples TRBV6-1 to TRBJ1-5, with 7 bases that match TRBD1. Trimming at V came to 4 bases and at J to 1 base, leaving 7 bases not matched to a gene. CDR3 length equals 16 residues. Germline-derived CDR1 and CDR2 are MNHNS and SASEGT. This CDR3 reads CASSARQGASNQPQHF. CDR3 DNA sequence: TGTGCCAGCAGTGCTAGACAGGGCGCGAGCAATCAGCCCCAGCATTTT.

The gene calls are TRBV28 and TRBJ2-7; 10 bases line up with TRBD2. This CDR3 region has 16 residues. Germline-derived CDR1 and CDR2 are MDHEN and SYDVKM. The V segment lost 5 bases and the J segment 3 bases; nucleotides outside the gene matches: 10. The CDR3 spells CASSPQGLAESYEQYF. In DNA, the CDR3 is TGTGCCAGCAGTCCACAAGGACTAGCGGAGAGCTACGAGCAGTACTTC. The full variable domain, its missing parts supplied by reference TRBV28 and TRBJ2-7, is DVKVTQSSRYLVKRTGEKVFLECVQDMDHENMFWYRQDPGLGLRLIYFSYDVKMKEKGDIPEGYSVSREKKERFSLILESASTNQTSMYLCASSPQGLAESYEQYFGPGTRLTVT.

The CDR3 sequence: CASSKGQSYEQYF. CDR3 coding DNA: TGTGCCAGCTCAAAGGGACAGTCCTACGAGCAGTACTTC. V and J are TRBV18 and TRBJ2-7, with 7 bases that match TRBD1. The length of the CDR3 is 13 residues. V was clipped by 5 bases and J by 1 base; unmatched bases: 2. Germline V gene lookup returns CDR1 KGHSH and CDR2 LQKENI.

The V and J genes are TRBV9 and TRBJ2-5, with unresolved D. Deletions cut 3 bases from V and 5 bases from J, with 11 bases between. Germline assignment: CDR1 SGDLS and CDR2 YYNGEE. The CDR3 runs 13 residues. CDR3 nucleotides: TGTGCCAGCAGCGGCAGTGGGTGGGAGACCCAGTACTTC. Translating it yields CASSGSGWETQYF.

This rearrangement joins TRBV5-1 to TRBJ2-2; D is perhaps TRBD2 (6 bases). This CDR3 region has 17 residues. V was cut by 4 bases and J by 0 bases, with 16 bases left in between. Germline CDR1 SGHRS, CDR2 YFSETQ. CDR3 sequence reads: CASSKTAGTSNTGELFF. CDR3 DNA sequence: TGCGCCAGCAGCAAAACCGCAGGGACTTCGAACACCGGGGAGCTGTTTTTT.

The rearrangement uses TRBV7-3 and TRBJ2-2; D may be TRBD1 or TRBD2 (6 bases each). Germline loops: CDR1 SGHTA, CDR2 FQGTGA. Trimming removed 1 base from V and 1 base from J, with 16 bases in between. CDR3 size: 18 residues. The CDR3 nucleotides read TGTGCCAGCAGCTTAATGGGGAGGCAGGGGATGAACACCGGGGAGCTGTTTTTT. This encodes CASSLMGRQGMNTGELFF.

The chain joins TRBV18 to TRBJ2-5; 11 positions match TRBD1. The CDR3 covers 20 residues. Germline loops: CDR1 KGHSH, CDR2 LQKENI. Losses at the gene ends were 1 base for V and 4 bases for J; bases not matched to a gene: 17. The CDR3 region is CASSPLHKTGTGGLRETQYF. CDR3 in DNA: TGTGCCAGCTCACCACTACATAAAACCGGGACAGGGGGGCTTCGAGAGACCCAGTACTTC.

This chain uses TRBV2 with TRBJ2-7; 8 nucleotides agree with TRBD1. Losses at the gene ends were 6 bases for V and 1 base for J; bases not matched to a gene: 8. The germline gives CDR1 SNHLY, CDR2 FYNNEI. There are 15 residues in the CDR3. CDR3 bases: TGTGCCAGCAGCCGCTTTACAGGGGGATCCTACGAGCAGTACTTC. Its protein product is CASSRFTGGSYEQYF.

The J gene is TRBJ2-4, the V gene TRBV29-1, with 7 positions matching TRBD2. The CDR3 totals 11 residues. Germline loops: CDR1 SQVTM, CDR2 ANQGSEA. V shed 7 bases, J shed 3 bases, and the junction held 0 bases outside the gene matches. CDR3: CSAGGKNIQYF. CDR3 nucleotide sequence: TGCAGCGCGGGGGGCAAAAACATTCAGTACTTC.

The CDR3 nucleotides are TGCGCCAGCAGCTTGTCCGGCCAGAATTCACCCCTCCACTTT. Translation: CASSLSGQNSPLHF. This chain links TRBV5-1 with TRBJ1-6; D remains unclear. V gave up 1 base and J gave up 7 bases, with 9 bases separating them. This CDR3 contains 14 residues. The V gene's germline CDR1 is SGHRS and CDR2 YFSETQ.

V gene TRBV11-2 combines with J gene TRBJ2-7; D is ambiguous. This CDR3 is built from 11 residues. Per germline, CDR1 SGHAT and CDR2 FQNNGV. Trimming cost V 4 bases and J 6 bases, with 7 bases left between them. The CDR3 protein is CASSSRTEQYF. The CDR3 region has the DNA TGTGCCAGCAGCTCGAGGACCGAGCAGTACTTC.

The chain combines TRBV7-8 with TRBJ1-3; 7 bases map to TRBD1. This CDR3 region has 18 residues. V shed 1 base and J 1 base; nucleotides not matched to a gene: 10. Per germline, CDR1 SGHVS and CDR2 FQNEAQ. CDR3 in DNA: TGTGCCAGCAGCTTAGACGGGGTCAGGGGGAGATCTGGAAACACCATATATTTT. It codes for CASSLDGVRGRSGNTIYF.

The chain has TRBV7-9 and TRBJ1-6, with TRBD1 matching over 7 bases. Germline V gene data show CDR1 as SEHNR and CDR2 as FQNEAQ (reference sequence). This CDR3 comprises 16 residues. V trimming: 5 bases; J trimming: 9 bases; junction bases outside the gene matches: 13. The CDR3 nucleotides are TGTGCCAGCAGCAGGAAAGGGACAGCTTCTCTTTCACCCCTCCACTTT. Residues: CASSRKGTASLSPLHF.

With respect to this clone: An end of the junction does not agree with germline; a read error may underlie this. Other DNA sequences in the sample encode the same CDR3. The CDR3 nucleotides read TGTGCCAGCAGTTTAGGGGGTTCTGGCTATAATTCACCCCTCCACTTT. Its protein is CASSLGGSGYNSPLHF. This rearrangement joins TRBV7-9 to TRBJ1-6; weak D call: TRBD1 (6 bases). CDR1 is SEHNR and CDR2 is FQNEAQ in the germline V gene (reference sequence). This CDR3 spans 16 amino acids.

This chain joins TRBV28 and TRBJ2-7; D not resolved. V gave up 3 bases and J gave up 3 bases, with 6 bases separating them. The germline V gene has CDR1 MDHEN and CDR2 SYDVKM. CDR3 length: 12 residues. The CDR3 bases are TGTGCCAGCAGTTTCCCCTACTACGAGCAGTACTTC. Residues: CASSFPYYEQYF.

The rearrangement links TRBV7-8 to TRBJ2-3, with TRBD2 matching over 7 bases. The length of the CDR3 is 18 residues. Germline V CDR1 and CDR2: SGHVS, FQNEAQ. The ends lost 1 base at V and 7 bases at J; junction bases unmatched: 17. As DNA, the CDR3 is TGTGCCAGCAGCTTAGAAAACGAGTTTTTAAGCGGGGTATATACGCAGTATTTT. Protein: CASSLENEFLSGVYTQYF.

This clone was seen a single time. The chain recombines TRBV28 with TRBJ2-3; D unclear. Germline CDR1 reads MDHEN; CDR2 reads SYDVKM. V gave up 8 bases and J gave up 2 bases, with 14 bases separating them. There are 14 residues in the CDR3. CDR3: CASFMSTFTDTQYF. In nucleotides, the CDR3 is TGTGCCAGCTTTATGTCAACCTTCACAGATACGCAGTATTTT.

This chain uses TRBV7-2 with TRBJ2-3; D may be TRBD1 or TRBD2 (5 bases each). CDR1 is SGHTA, CDR2 FQGNSA, per germline. Trimming pared 3 bases from V and 1 base from J, leaving 11 bases between. The length of the CDR3 is 15 residues. The CDR3 is CASSLGRKGTDTQYF. The DNA of the CDR3 is TGTGCCAGCAGCTTGGGACGAAAGGGCACAGATACGCAGTATTTT.

The rearrangement uses TRBV2 and TRBJ2-7; D perhaps matches TRBD1 (6 bases). CDR3 length: 11 amino acids. The ends were cut back, 11 bases at V and 3 bases at J, with 11 bases in the middle. Germline CDR1 and CDR2: SNHLY and FYNNEI. CDR3 sequence: CASDSSYEQYF. The DNA for the CDR3 is TGTGCCTCGGACAGTAGCTACGAGCAGTACTTC.

This chain uses TRBV28 with TRBJ1-2; D is ambiguous. The CDR3 is 15 residues long. V shed 3 bases and J shed 0 bases, with 11 bases lying between them. Germline CDR1 is MDHEN and CDR2 is SYDVKM. The CDR3: CASSFFQRANYGYTF. For the CDR3, the DNA is TGTGCCAGCAGTTTTTTTCAGAGAGCTAACTATGGCTACACCTTC.

The chain links TRBV4-1 to TRBJ2-7; D may be TRBD1 (5 bases). This CDR3 comprises 15 residues. Germline loops: CDR1 MGHRA, CDR2 YSYEKL. Trimming took off 6 bases at V and 2 bases at J, with 17 bases between the two ends. This CDR3 is CASRSQGLQTYEQYF. CDR3 nucleotides: TGCGCCAGCAGGAGCCAGGGCCTACAAACCTACGAGCAGTACTTC.

This clone has a single count. V and J are TRBV11-2 and TRBJ2-1, with a possible D match to TRBD2 (5 bases). The CDR3 extends over 15 amino acids. Trimming shortened V by 1 base and J by 7 bases, and 14 bases separated the two germline ends. In germline, CDR1 is SGHAT, CDR2 FQNNGV. The CDR3 loop is CASSLGVLGSNEQFF. DNA of the CDR3: TGTGCCAGCAGCTTAGGAGTACTAGGATCGAATGAGCAGTTCTTC.